These 12 T cell receptor beta chains came from one sample sequenced in a study of PD-L1 blockade in urothelial cancer. As for time point: peripheral blood 6 weeks after treatment start. Sequencing used immunoSEQ multiplex PCR; TCRdb keeps in-frame clones, though not all of them. Of 25,000 to 35,000 clones listed, over 60% were seen once; the top ten hold about 3%. This sample comprised PBMCs, obtained around atezolizumab (anti-PD-L1) treatment. All receptors derive from a man aged 65 to 79 with urothelial cancer.

J is TRBJ2-6 and V is TRBV19, with D possibly TRBD1 on 5 matching bases. CDR3 size: 16 residues. V was clipped by 3 bases and J by 2 bases, with 11 bases between them. CDR1 is LNHDA, CDR2 SQIVND, per germline (reference sequence). DNA of the CDR3: TGTGCCAGTAGTATCAAGGGGAAGGCTGGGGCCAACGTCCTGACTTTC. Translated, it gives CASSIKGKAGANVLTF.

The J gene is TRBJ2-1, the V gene TRBV4-1, with 13 bases matching TRBD2. The J segment lost 7 bases and the V segment lost 1 base, leaving 10 bases of the junction unmatched. This CDR3 region has 18 residues. Germline V gives CDR1 MGHRA, CDR2 YSYEKL. CDR3 bases: TGCGCCAGCAGCCAAGTGGACCTGGGACTAGCGGGGAGTAATGAGCAGTTCTTC. This encodes CASSQVDLGLAGSNEQFF.

The rearrangement links TRBV12-5 to TRBJ1-4; possible D gene TRBD1, 6 bases. Trimming removed 5 bases at V and 5 bases at J, with 15 bases between. In germline, CDR1 is LGHNT, CDR2 FRNRAP. This CDR3 contains 15 residues. The CDR3 bases are TGTGCTAGTGGTACAACCCGGGGGGCCAATGAAAAACTGTTTTTT. Its translation: CASGTTRGANEKLFF. Full variable domain (remainder filled in from reference TRBV12-5 and TRBJ1-4): DARVTQTPRHKVTEMGQEVTMRCQPILGHNTVFWYRQTMMQGLELLAYFRNRAPLDDSGMPKDRFSAEMPDATLATLKIQPSEPRDSAVYFCASGTTRGANEKLFFGSGTQLSVL.

This clone occurred once. This chain links TRBV5-6 with TRBJ2-1, with TRBD1 identical over 8 bases. CDR1 is SGHDT, CDR2 YYEEEE, per germline. CDR3 length: 15 amino acids. Germline trimming cut 3 bases from V and 0 bases from J; bases unmatched to any gene: 2. The CDR3 bases are TGTGCCAGCAGCTGGGACAGGACCTCCTACAATGAGCAGTTCTTC. The encoded protein is CASSWDRTSYNEQFF.

This chain connects TRBV7-2 to TRBJ2-3, with 9 bases matching TRBD1. The CDR3 totals 14 residues. The germline gives CDR1 SGHTA, CDR2 FQGNSA. The V gene end was trimmed by 5 bases and the J gene end by 1 base; junction bases not matched to a gene: 1. The chain's CDR3 is CASSRDRGTDTQYF. As DNA, the CDR3 is TGTGCCAGCAGCAGGGACAGGGGCACAGATACGCAGTATTTT.

V gene TRBV7-2 combines with J gene TRBJ2-3, with 9 bases fitting TRBD2. Germline CDR1 is SGHTA and CDR2 is FQGNSA. This CDR3 has 13 residues. V lost 5 bases to trimming and J lost 5 bases; unmatched junction nucleotides: 2. CDR3 coding DNA: TGTGCCAGCAGCGGAGCGGGGGGAGATACGCAGTATTTT. Translated: CASSGAGGDTQYF. Filled out from reference TRBV7-2 and TRBJ2-3, the complete variable domain reads GAGVSQSPSNKVTEKGKDVELRCDPISGHTALYWYRQSLGQGLEFLIYFQGNSAPDKSGLPSDRFSAERTGGSVSTLTIQRTQQEDSAVYLCASSGAGGDTQYFGPGTRLTVL.

The chain employs TRBV9 and TRBJ2-3; 10 bases fit TRBD2. Per germline, CDR1 SGDLS and CDR2 YYNGEE. The CDR3 has 16 residues. V was clipped by 2 bases and J by 4 bases; unmatched bases: 7. Written as DNA, the CDR3 is TGTGCCAGCAGCGTCAGTCTAGCGGGAGCGGCAGATACGCAGTATTTT. Amino acid sequence: CASSVSLAGAADTQYF.

The chain joins TRBV6-1 to TRBJ2-2; perhaps TRBD2 as D (6 bases). Trimming removed 4 bases at V and 4 bases at J, with 22 bases between. The CDR3 loop spans 18 amino acids. Per the germline V gene, CDR1 is MNHNS and CDR2 is SASEGT. CDR3 nucleotide sequence: TGTGCCAGCAGTGTGTTTAAGTTGGGGGGTCTTCGCACCGGGGAGCTGTTTTTT. Translation: CASSVFKLGGLRTGELFF.

The chain carries TRBV19 and TRBJ2-3; 7 bases are shared with TRBD2. The CDR3 loop spans 16 amino acids. The J segment lost 3 bases and the V segment lost 0 bases, leaving 6 bases of the junction unmatched. Germline V CDR1 and CDR2: LNHDA, SQIVND (reference sequence). The DNA of the CDR3 is TGTGCCAGTAGTATAGATACGGGGGGTCGGACAGATACGCAGTATTTT. It encodes CASSIDTGGRTDTQYF.

The chain links TRBV28 to TRBJ2-7; D uncertain. V was clipped by 11 bases and J by 2 bases, with 19 bases between them. Germline CDR1 MDHEN, CDR2 SYDVKM. The CDR3 contains 14 residues. The CDR3: CAARSDQATYEQYF. The CDR3, as DNA: TGTGCCGCACGCTCGGATCAGGCGACCTACGAGCAGTACTTC.

This rearrangement joins TRBV6-5 to TRBJ1-1; a weak D match, TRBD1 (6 bases). The CDR3 loop spans 16 amino acids. The germline gives CDR1 MNHEY, CDR2 SVGAGI. Trimming shortened V by 2 bases and J by 1 base, and 14 bases separated the two germline ends. DNA of the CDR3: TGTGCCAGCAGTTACGGGAACAGGGTAACGAACACTGAAGCTTTCTTT. This encodes CASSYGNRVTNTEAFF.

This chain's CDR3 is CASSPWLRGSYEQYF. As DNA, the CDR3 is TGTGCCAGCAGCCCCTGGCTAAGGGGCTCCTACGAGCAGTACTTC. The chain links TRBV7-2 to TRBJ2-7, with D possibly matching TRBD1 (5 bases). The germline CDR1 and CDR2 sequences are SGHTA and FQGNSA. The V and J ends lost 5 bases and 0 bases respectively, with 14 bases between them. There are 15 residues in the CDR3. The full variable domain, with the rest looked up from reference TRBV7-2 and TRBJ2-7, is GAGVSQSPSNKVTEKGKDVELRCDPISGHTALYWYRQSLGQGLEFLIYFQGNSAPDKSGLPSDRFSAERTGGSVSTLTIQRTQQEDSAVYLCASSPWLRGSYEQYFGPGTRLTVT.